This T cell receptor (beta chain) was identified in a study of cytomegalovirus exposure and HLA in healthy donors. Details on this clone: No antigen is known for it.

This PCR relied on a set of 60 Vbeta primers and 13 Jbeta primers. Generated by immunoSEQ multiplex PCR, the TCRdb table keeps only in-frame clones and is missing some. Here the sample spans roughly 160,000 clones, over 60% being singletons. Overall study results and limits: Reportedly, fewer N-insertions than the approximately 700-donor mean appeared in an Asian-associated ancestry cluster in a later analysis. TCR beta chains numbering some 160 were designated cytomegalovirus-associated.

This clonotype was obtained from a woman younger than 45 in good health and CMV-seronegative. The source material was PBMCs.

CDR3 DNA sequence: TGTGCCAGCAGCGTTAGACAGGGATCGGATACGCAGTATTTT. Its translation is CASSVRQGSDTQYF. The chain links TRBV9 to TRBJ2-3; 7 bases fit TRBD1. The trim removed 2 bases at V and 6 bases at J, leaving 6 bases unmatched. CDR1 and CDR2 (germline): SGDLS, YYNGEE. The CDR3 length is 14 residues.